The TCR beta chain described here comes from a study of memory B cells and T cells in multiple sclerosis. This clone occurred a few times. The target antigen is unknown. Data came from immunoSEQ multiplex PCR; TCRdb stores just in-frame clones and leaves some out. Found here are 35,000 to 55,000 clones, 82% of them singletons; the top ten hold roughly 1%. Study findings and constraints: Clone-set sizes differed between compartments, so shared clonotype counts needed normalization.

After stimulus-free culture, autoproliferating CFSE-dim and non-proliferating CFSE-high T cells were sequenced separately. Roughly 5x10^7 CFSE-labeled PBMCs were cultured six to eight days unstimulated, then replicate wells were pooled. V lost 1 base and J 4 bases, leaving 11 bases between the germline ends. CDR3 length: 15 residues. Germline-derived CDR1 and CDR2 are SGHNT and YENEEA. Sequences were obtained from PBMCs from blood kept in culture. The TCR was taken from a human donor with multiple sclerosis. V and J are TRBV11-3 and TRBJ1-5, with a possible D match to TRBD1 (6 bases). The CDR3 sequence is CASSLAGQPNQPQHF. In DNA form, the CDR3 reads TGTGCCAGCAGCTTAGCTGGACAGCCAAATCAGCCCCAGCATTTT.